Below, 3 T cell receptor beta chains from the same sample are listed, as sequenced in a study of T cell repertoires in cytomegalovirus infection. No antigen has been assigned to these receptors. Each CDR3 protein gets one entry after TCRdb re-called the reads with MiXCR. This sample has approximately 590,000 distinct CDR3 sequences; around two fifths occur once, and the top ten carry about half. The specimen comprised cultured PBMCs, sampled from culture after CMV antigen stimulation. These TCRs come from a human donor in good health (CMV status not recorded). Some clones in this sample may be carry-over from other donors' samples.

As for this clonotype: A read error may produce the germline difference seen at one junction end. This chain uses TRBV7-6 with TRBJ2-1; 8 positions agree with TRBD2. Germline V CDR1 and CDR2: SGHVS, FNYEAQ. The CDR3 runs to 16 residues. In DNA form, the CDR3 reads TGTGCCAGCAGCCTTAACCCTGGACTAGCCTCCTATGAGCAGCTCTTC. This codes for CASSLNPGLASYEQLF.

CDR3 DNA sequence: TGTGCCAGCAGTTTAAGCAGGGGATACGAAAAACTGTTTTTT. Residues: CASSLSRGYEKLFF. The chain links TRBV27 to TRBJ1-4; the D gene is possibly TRBD1 (6 bases). Trimming pared 2 bases from V and 8 bases from J, leaving 12 bases between. Per germline, CDR1 MNHEY and CDR2 SMNVEV (reference sequence). This CDR3 region has 14 residues.

This clonotype has just a few counts. J is TRBJ2-2 and V is TRBV7-2; TRBD2 matches at 10 bases. The ends lost 7 bases at V and 4 bases at J; junction bases unmatched: 9. CDR1 is SGHTA, CDR2 FQGNSA, per germline. This CDR3 has 16 residues. CDR3 sequence reads: CASTRTSGATTGELFF. The CDR3 nucleotides are TGTGCCAGCACCCGGACTAGCGGAGCCACCACCGGGGAGCTGTTTTTT.